These 15 T cell receptor beta chains share one sample of origin, sequenced in a study of cytomegalovirus exposure and HLA in healthy donors. Primers: 60 Vbeta forward and 13 Jbeta reverse. The assay was immunoSEQ multiplex PCR, and TCRdb's table has in-frame clones only and misses some. With around 75,000 clones in the sample, the ten largest clones hold around 15%. The sequenced sample was PBMCs. Source of these receptors: a middle-aged man in good health and CMV-seropositive.

The V and J genes are TRBV5-1 and TRBJ1-1; no clear D gene. Germline values: CDR1 SGHRS, CDR2 YFSETQ. V lost 4 bases to trimming and J lost 4 bases, with 8 bases between them. CDR3 length equals 12 residues. The CDR3 loop is CASSLRGTEAFF. DNA of the CDR3: TGCGCCAGCAGCCTCCGGGGCACTGAAGCTTTCTTT.

The chain is built from TRBV5-1 and TRBJ1-1; D may be TRBD1 (5 bases). CDR3 length: 18 amino acids. CDR1 is SGHRS, CDR2 YFSETQ, per germline. The V end lost 0 bases, the J end lost 0 bases, and 18 bases lay between the germline ends. The CDR3 DNA reads as TGCGCCAGCAGCTTGGGGGAGGGGAAGACGAGAATGAACACTGAAGCTTTCTTT. Protein sequence: CASSLGEGKTRMNTEAFF.

The chain employs TRBV5-4 and TRBJ2-7; D perhaps matches TRBD2 (5 bases). The germline V gene encodes CDR1 SGHNT and CDR2 YYREEE (reference sequence). The CDR3 is 12 residues long. Trimming took 4 bases from V and 3 from J, leaving 8 bases between them. Here the CDR3 reads CASSVGSYEQYF. The CDR3 nucleotides read TGTGCCAGCAGCGTAGGGAGCTACGAGCAGTACTTC.

CDR3 sequence reads: CASSPGFAGETQYF. The CDR3 region has the DNA TGTGCCAGCAGCCCCGGATTCGCAGGAGAGACCCAGTACTTC. V gene TRBV6-5 combines with J gene TRBJ2-5; D is uncertain. CDR3 length: 14 amino acids. V was pared by 6 bases and J by 4 bases, with 15 bases between. Looked up from germline, CDR1 is MNHEY and CDR2 is SVGAGI.

V is TRBV19 and J is TRBJ1-1, with TRBD1 matching over 7 bases. V was clipped by 6 bases and J by 0 bases; unmatched bases: 4. The CDR3 contains 14 residues. CDR1 and CDR2 (germline): LNHDA, SQIVND (reference sequence). For the CDR3, the DNA is TGTGCCAGTAGCCGACAGGGTCTGAACACTGAAGCTTTCTTT. It is translated as CASSRQGLNTEAFF.

The genes are TRBV6-1 and TRBJ1-1; no reliable D call. The V gene lost 8 bases and the J gene lost 1 base, with 8 bases spanning the gap. Germline V CDR1 and CDR2: MNHNS, SASEGT. The CDR3 loop spans 12 amino acids. The CDR3 bases are TGTGCCAGCCAGGATGGGAACACTGAAGCTTTCTTT. Its protein product is CASQDGNTEAFF.

This chain joins TRBV27 and TRBJ1-2; tentatively, D is TRBD1 (6 bases). This CDR3 region has 14 residues. Germline-derived CDR1 and CDR2 are MNHEY and SMNVEV (reference sequence). Between the trimmed V and J ends, which lost 4 bases and 2 bases, there was a span of 11 bases. Here the CDR3 reads CASSSGDVNYGYTF. CDR3 DNA: TGTGCCAGCAGTTCAGGGGACGTGAACTATGGCTACACCTTC.

The V call is TRBV29-1, the J call TRBJ2-7; D remains unclear. CDR3 length: 12 amino acids. Germline V CDR1 and CDR2: SQVTM, ANQGSEA. Trimming took 5 bases from V and 2 from J, leaving 10 bases between them. The CDR3 DNA is TGCAGCGTTCTTACTGTCACCTACGAGCAGTACTTC. Its translation is CSVLTVTYEQYF.

The chain employs TRBV27 and TRBJ1-4, with 8 bases fitting TRBD1. Germline trimming cut 5 bases from V and 4 bases from J; bases unmatched to any gene: 9. The CDR3 has 16 amino acids. Per the germline V gene, CDR1 is MNHEY and CDR2 is SMNVEV (reference sequence). In DNA form, the CDR3 reads TGTGCCAGCAGTCCCCTAGTGGACAGGGTTAATGAAAAACTGTTTTTT. Translated, it gives CASSPLVDRVNEKLFF. The full variable domain, rest sourced from reference TRBV27 and TRBJ1-4, is EAQVTQNPRYLITVTGKKLTVTCSQNMNHEYMSWYRQDPGLGLRQIYYSMNVEVTDKGDVPEGYKVSRKEKRNFPLILESPSPNQTSLYFCASSPLVDRVNEKLFFGSGTQLSVL.

The rearrangement uses TRBV6-1 and TRBJ1-5; D might be TRBD1 (5 bases). This CDR3 has 13 residues. V was trimmed by 7 bases and J by 3 bases, leaving 10 bases between them. Germline CDR1 MNHNS, CDR2 SASEGT. The CDR3 loop is CASTPGNNQPQHF. For the CDR3, the DNA is TGTGCCAGCACCCCAGGGAACAATCAGCCCCAGCATTTT.

V usage is TRBV6-4 and J usage is TRBJ1-2, with D maybe TRBD1 (5 bases). Trimming took 3 bases from V and 4 from J, leaving 15 bases between them. Germline V gene lookup returns CDR1 MRHNA and CDR2 SNTAGT. The CDR3 covers 15 residues. This CDR3 reads CASSEGAGQRYGYTF. For the CDR3, the DNA is TGTGCCAGCAGTGAAGGGGCAGGTCAGCGCTATGGCTACACCTTC.

The chain combines TRBV6-1 with TRBJ2-3; possibly TRBD2 for D (6 bases). The CDR3 has 16 amino acids. Germline CDR1 reads MNHNS; CDR2 reads SASEGT. Trimming cost V 4 bases and J 1 base, with 15 bases left between them. The CDR3 is CASSVEMGLGTDTQYF. The CDR3 DNA reads TGTGCCAGCAGTGTCGAGATGGGACTCGGCACAGATACGCAGTATTTT.

V usage is TRBV6-5 and J usage is TRBJ1-1; D might be TRBD1 (6 bases). The CDR3 has 14 residues. Trimming took 4 bases from V and 0 from J, leaving 9 bases between them. CDR1 MNHEY and CDR2 SVGAGI come from the germline V gene. The CDR3 is CASSSGAMNTEAFF. The DNA of the CDR3 is TGTGCCAGCAGTTCAGGGGCAATGAACACTGAAGCTTTCTTT.

The V and J genes are TRBV7-2 and TRBJ1-1; D uncertain. The V and J ends lost 1 base and 5 bases respectively, with 14 bases between them. CDR1 is SGHTA, CDR2 FQGNSA, per germline. This CDR3 spans 15 amino acids. The CDR3 DNA follows: TGTGCCAGCAGCTTAGGAGGGAGATGGGGTACTGAAGCTTTCTTT. This encodes CASSLGGRWGTEAFF.

The gene calls are TRBV5-1 and TRBJ1-2; 8 nucleotides match TRBD1. Germline V gene data show CDR1 as SGHRS and CDR2 as YFSETQ. V lost 2 bases to trimming and J lost 8 bases; unmatched junction nucleotides: 8. There are 14 residues in the CDR3. In nucleotides, the CDR3 is TGCGCCAGCAGCTTAACAGGGGGTGAAGAGGGCTACACCTTC. Translating gives CASSLTGGEEGYTF.